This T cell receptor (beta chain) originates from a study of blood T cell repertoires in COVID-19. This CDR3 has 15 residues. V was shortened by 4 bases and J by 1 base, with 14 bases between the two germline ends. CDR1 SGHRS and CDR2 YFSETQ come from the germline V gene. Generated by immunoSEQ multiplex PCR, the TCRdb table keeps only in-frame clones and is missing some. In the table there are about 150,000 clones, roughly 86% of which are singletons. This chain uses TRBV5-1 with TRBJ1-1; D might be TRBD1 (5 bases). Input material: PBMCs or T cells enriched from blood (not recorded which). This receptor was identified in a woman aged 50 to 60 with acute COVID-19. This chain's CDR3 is CASSPARGKNTEAFF. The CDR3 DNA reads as TGCGCCAGCAGCCCCGCCCGGGGGAAGAACACTGAAGCTTTCTTT.